This T cell receptor (beta chain) stems from a study of blood T cell repertoires in COVID-19. Study-level background: COVID-19 samples from acute and convalescent phases originated in the United States, Italy and Spain.

This CDR3 has 13 residues. The J segment lost 6 bases and the V segment lost 5 bases, leaving 6 bases of the junction unmatched. CDR1 KGHDR and CDR2 SFDVKD come from the germline V gene. TCRdb's copy holds only in-frame clones and misses some; the assay was immunoSEQ multiplex PCR. The table shows 110,000 or so clones, with 75% to 90% occurring only once. The chain carries TRBV24-1 and TRBJ2-7; 7 bases line up with TRBD2. The specimen sequenced was peripheral blood. The receptor's source is a woman in her 50s with acute or convalescent COVID-19. The CDR3: CATSGASGPEQYF. The CDR3 coding sequence is TGTGCCACCAGTGGGGCTAGCGGTCCCGAGCAGTACTTC.